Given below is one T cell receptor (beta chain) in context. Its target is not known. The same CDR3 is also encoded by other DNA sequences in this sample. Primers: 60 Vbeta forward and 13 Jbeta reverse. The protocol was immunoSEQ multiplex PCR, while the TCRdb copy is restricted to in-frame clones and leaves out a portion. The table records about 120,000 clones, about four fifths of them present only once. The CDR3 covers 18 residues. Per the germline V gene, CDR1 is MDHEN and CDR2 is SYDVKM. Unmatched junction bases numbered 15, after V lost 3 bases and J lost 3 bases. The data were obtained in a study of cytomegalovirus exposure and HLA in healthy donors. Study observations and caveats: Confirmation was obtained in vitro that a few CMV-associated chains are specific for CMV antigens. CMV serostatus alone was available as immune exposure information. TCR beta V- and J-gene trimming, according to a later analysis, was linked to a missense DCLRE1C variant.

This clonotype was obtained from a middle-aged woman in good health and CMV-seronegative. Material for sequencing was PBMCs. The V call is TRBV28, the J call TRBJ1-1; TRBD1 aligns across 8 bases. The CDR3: CASSFNRGERSWDTEAFF. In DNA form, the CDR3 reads TGTGCCAGCAGTTTCAACAGGGGGGAAAGGTCTTGGGACACTGAAGCTTTCTTT.